Each of the 26 T cell receptor beta chains below was sequenced from the same sample in a study of blood T cell repertoires in COVID-19. Assay used: immunoSEQ multiplex PCR; TCRdb lists only in-frame clones, some missing. The data show around 250,000 clones, roughly 85% seen once. Sequencing was carried out using PBMCs or T cells enriched from blood (not recorded which). These receptors were obtained from a woman between 50 and 59 years old with acute COVID-19.

This chain connects TRBV4-2 to TRBJ1-2; D is possibly TRBD1 (6 bases). V dropped 4 bases and J dropped 8 bases, with 8 bases sitting between them. In germline, CDR1 is LGHNA, CDR2 YNFKEQ. This CDR3 has 11 amino acids. The CDR3 loop is CASSRGQGYTF. CDR3 coding DNA: TGTGCCAGCAGCCGAGGACAGGGCTACACCTTC.

This chain uses TRBV3-1 (or the pseudogene TRBV3-2) with TRBJ2-2, with 10 bases identical to TRBD2. V was clipped by 1 base and J by 7 bases; unmatched bases: 9. This CDR3 is 17 amino acids long. The germline V gene has CDR1 LGHDT and CDR2 YNNKEL (reference sequence). The CDR3 loop reads CASSQVLSGGAIGELFF. As DNA, the CDR3 is TGTGCCAGCAGCCAAGTGCTCAGCGGGGGGGCTATCGGGGAGCTGTTTTTT.

The chain couples TRBV9 to TRBJ2-1; 14 bases fit TRBD2. Trimming took 5 bases from V and 8 from J; bases not matched to a gene: 6. The CDR3 spans 15 residues. Looked up from germline, CDR1 is SGDLS and CDR2 is YYNGEE. In nucleotides, the CDR3 is TGTGCCAGCAGTAGACTAGCGGGGGGGTTCGATGAGCAGTTCTTC. Encoded protein: CASSRLAGGFDEQFF.

The rearrangement uses TRBV25-1 and TRBJ2-5; 8 nucleotides agree with TRBD2. CDR1 and CDR2 (germline): MGHDK, SYGVNS. V shed 6 bases, J shed 5 bases, and the junction held 14 bases outside the gene matches. The CDR3 runs to 16 residues. Here the CDR3 reads CASSVGGGGRSETQYF. CDR3 in DNA: TGTGCCAGCAGCGTGGGGGGCGGGGGGCGAAGTGAGACCCAGTACTTC.

This clone occurred once. The chain combines TRBV2 with TRBJ1-2; weak D call: TRBD1 (5 bases). The V end was cut by 1 base, the J end by 7 bases, with 13 bases between. The CDR3 covers 14 residues. CDR1 is SNHLY, CDR2 FYNNEI, per germline. CDR3 nucleotide sequence: TGTGCCAGCAGTGAAGGGGGGAGGCTCTCTGGCTACACCTTC. Translation: CASSEGGRLSGYTF.

The genes are TRBV20-1 and TRBJ1-2; D may be TRBD1 (5 bases). The germline CDR1 and CDR2 sequences are DFQATT and SNEGSKA (reference sequence). The CDR3 loop spans 14 amino acids. Trimming pared 3 bases from V and 0 bases from J, leaving 11 bases between. In DNA form, the CDR3 reads TGCAGTGCTAGTCCGGACACATCTAACTATGGCTACACCTTC. It encodes CSASPDTSNYGYTF.

This clone is a singleton in its sample. The chain recombines TRBV29-1 with TRBJ1-1; TRBD1 aligns across 7 bases. The length of the CDR3 is 12 residues. Germline V gene lookup returns CDR1 SQVTM and CDR2 ANQGSEA. Trimming took 3 bases from V and 5 from J; bases not matched to a gene: 3. CDR3 sequence: CSVERGRTEAFF. The DNA for the CDR3 is TGCAGCGTTGAGAGGGGGCGGACTGAAGCTTTCTTT.

The chain couples TRBV5-1 to TRBJ1-2; unclear D gene. Germline-derived CDR1 and CDR2 are SGHRS and YFSETQ. Trimming took off 0 bases at V and 0 bases at J, with 9 bases between the two ends. CDR3 size: 15 residues. In DNA, the CDR3 is TGCGCCAGCAGCTTGGAGTCAGTCGCTAACTATGGCTACACCTTC. Translation: CASSLESVANYGYTF.

This clone has just a few counts. The CDR3 region is CATLGGQGSYEQYF. In DNA form, the CDR3 reads TGTGCCACACTCGGCGGGCAGGGGTCCTACGAGCAGTACTTC. The V gene is TRBV5-3, the J gene TRBJ2-7; a weak D match, TRBD1 (6 bases). TRBV5-3 is flagged as an ORF with uncertain function. V shed 9 bases and J shed 1 base, with 17 bases lying between them. The CDR3 totals 14 residues.

The genes are TRBV9 and TRBJ1-6, with D possibly matching TRBD1 (6 bases). The germline V and J ends were trimmed by 2 bases and 6 bases, with 9 bases remaining between them. Germline CDR1 reads SGDLS; CDR2 reads YYNGEE. CDR3 length: 14 amino acids. The CDR3 is CASSVAGANSPLHF. Here the CDR3 DNA reads TGTGCCAGCAGCGTTGCGGGGGCTAATTCACCCCTCCACTTT.

This clone was counted once. The V and J genes are TRBV30 and TRBJ2-1; no firm D call. This CDR3 has 11 residues. The V and J ends lost 5 bases and 7 bases respectively, with 9 bases between them. Germline CDR1 is GTSNPN and CDR2 is SVGIG (reference sequence). The CDR3 nucleotides read TGTGCCTGGCTCTCAGTGAATGAGCAGTTCTTC. Residues: CAWLSVNEQFF.

V gene TRBV19 combines with J gene TRBJ1-2; TRBD1 might be the D (5 bases). The CDR3 covers 14 residues. Germline CDR1 is LNHDA and CDR2 is SQIVND (reference sequence). V was cut by 2 bases and J by 6 bases, with 13 bases left in between. The CDR3 is CASSITGPRDGYTF. DNA of the CDR3: TGTGCCAGTAGTATAACAGGACCAAGGGATGGCTACACCTTC.

V usage is TRBV6-5 and J usage is TRBJ2-1, with 7 bases aligning to TRBD2. J lost 3 bases, V lost 7 bases, and 9 bases had no gene match. The CDR3 consists of 15 residues. CDR1 is MNHEY, CDR2 SVGAGI, per germline. The CDR3 region is CASIPRGVVYNEQFF. The CDR3 nucleotides read TGTGCCAGCATCCCACGGGGGGTAGTCTACAATGAGCAGTTCTTC.

This chain uses TRBV18 with TRBJ2-5, with TRBD1 as a possible D gene (5 bases). CDR3 length: 14 residues. The V gene lost 1 base and the J gene lost 3 bases, with 9 bases spanning the gap. CDR1 is KGHSH, CDR2 LQKENI, per germline. This chain's CDR3 is CASSPQGPEETQYF. The DNA for the CDR3 is TGTGCCAGCTCACCACAGGGGCCTGAAGAGACCCAGTACTTC.

This chain joins TRBV21-1 and TRBJ1-6. TRBV21-1 is reported as a pseudogene. The CDR3 covers 13 residues. CDR3 residues: CASSRVSRSPLHF. CDR3 DNA: TGTGCCAGCAGCAGAGTTTCACGTTCACCCCTCCACTTT.

V and J are TRBV18 and TRBJ2-2; tentatively, D is TRBD2 (5 bases). Germline-derived CDR1 and CDR2 are KGHSH and LQKENI. This CDR3 has 16 residues. Trimming removed 1 base from V and 5 bases from J, with 14 bases in between. The CDR3 bases are TGTGCCAGCTCACCACTGGGTGTGGGAGAAACCGGGGAGCTGTTTTTT. Its protein product is CASSPLGVGETGELFF.

The chain has TRBV12-3 or TRBV12-4 and TRBJ2-3; D is ambiguous. This CDR3 has 12 amino acids. The germline V and J ends were trimmed by 3 bases and 9 bases, with 10 bases remaining between them. CDR3 loop: CASSLPYLTQYF. The CDR3 DNA reads TGTGCCAGCAGTTTGCCCTATTTAACGCAGTATTTT.

The chain links TRBV30 to TRBJ2-5, with 9 bases identical to TRBD2. J gave up 4 bases and V 8 bases, and 5 bases lay outside the gene matches. This CDR3 has 12 residues. Germline CDR1 reads GTSNPN; CDR2 reads SVGIG (reference sequence). The CDR3 loop is CAGSSGVETQYF. CDR3 sequence (DNA): TGTGCCGGCTCTAGCGGGGTAGAGACCCAGTACTTC.

V is TRBV3-1 (or the pseudogene TRBV3-2) and J is TRBJ2-1; D not resolved. The V end lost 1 base, the J end lost 0 bases, and 13 bases lay between the germline ends. Germline V lookup: CDR1 LGHDT, CDR2 YNNKEL (reference sequence). The CDR3 contains 17 residues. The CDR3 DNA reads TGTGCCAGCAGCCAAGGGCTCACCTTCGTCTCCTACAATGAGCAGTTCTTC. Translated: CASSQGLTFVSYNEQFF.

J is TRBJ2-5 and V is TRBV5-4, with 9 bases matching TRBD2. CDR1 and CDR2 (germline): SGHNT, YYREEE (reference sequence). The V gene end was trimmed by 4 bases and the J gene end by 5 bases; junction bases not matched to a gene: 12. The CDR3 has 16 amino acids. Here the CDR3 DNA reads TGTGCCAGCAGCCCCGGAGGGCGGGGGGGCCTGGAGACCCAGTACTTC. It is translated as CASSPGGRGGLETQYF.

The V call is TRBV5-5, the J call TRBJ1-1; 8 bases line up with TRBD1. The CDR3 length is 12 residues. V lost 4 bases to trimming and J lost 8 bases; unmatched junction nucleotides: 4. CDR1 SGHKS and CDR2 YYEKEE come from the germline V gene (reference sequence). In DNA form, the CDR3 reads TGTGCCAGCAGCCCCAGGGACAGGGAAGCTTTCTTT. Translated, it gives CASSPRDREAFF.

This chain connects TRBV4-3 to TRBJ2-7; TRBD1 matches at 8 bases. Per germline, CDR1 LGHNA and CDR2 YSLEER. Germline trimming cut 1 base from V and 3 bases from J; bases unmatched to any gene: 5. The CDR3 consists of 15 residues. The CDR3 region is CASSQGGQGIYEQYF. CDR3 sequence (DNA): TGCGCCAGCAGCCAAGGAGGACAGGGAATCTACGAGCAGTACTTC.

The chain is built from TRBV6-2 or TRBV6-3 and TRBJ1-5; TRBD1 matches at 8 bases. CDR3 length: 16 residues. CDR1 is MNHEY, CDR2 SVGEGT, per germline. The trim removed 6 bases at V and 0 bases at J, leaving 7 bases unmatched. Here the CDR3 reads CASSVDRGHSNQPQHF. The DNA of the CDR3 is TGTGCCAGCAGCGTAGACAGGGGACATAGCAATCAGCCCCAGCATTTT.

This clone was found a few times. The chain links TRBV10-3 to TRBJ1-5; possible D gene TRBD1, 5 bases. The CDR3 covers 13 residues. Trimming removed 5 bases from V and 5 bases from J, with 10 bases in between. Germline values: CDR1 ENHRY, CDR2 SYGVKD. CDR3 in amino acids: CAISQGRDQPQHF. CDR3 DNA: TGTGCCATCAGTCAGGGCCGGGATCAGCCCCAGCATTTT.

The DNA of the CDR3 is TGTGCCAGCAGCTTTACCGGGACAACGACTGAAGCTTTCTTT. It yields the protein CASSFTGTTTEAFF. The rearrangement uses TRBV11-1 and TRBJ1-1; maybe TRBD1 (6 bases). Germline CDR1 reads SGHAT; CDR2 reads FQDESV (reference sequence). The CDR3 has 14 amino acids. V gave up 3 bases and J gave up 5 bases, with 13 bases separating them.

This chain connects TRBV29-1 to TRBJ1-2; 12 nucleotides match TRBD1. CDR1 is SQVTM and CDR2 is ANQGSEA in the germline V gene. The J segment lost 7 bases and the V segment lost 7 bases, leaving 10 bases of the junction unmatched. This CDR3 region has 14 residues. CDR3 sequence (DNA): TGCAGCGCTGATATGGGACAGGGGGCGCGTGGCTACACCTTC. Translating gives CSADMGQGARGYTF.